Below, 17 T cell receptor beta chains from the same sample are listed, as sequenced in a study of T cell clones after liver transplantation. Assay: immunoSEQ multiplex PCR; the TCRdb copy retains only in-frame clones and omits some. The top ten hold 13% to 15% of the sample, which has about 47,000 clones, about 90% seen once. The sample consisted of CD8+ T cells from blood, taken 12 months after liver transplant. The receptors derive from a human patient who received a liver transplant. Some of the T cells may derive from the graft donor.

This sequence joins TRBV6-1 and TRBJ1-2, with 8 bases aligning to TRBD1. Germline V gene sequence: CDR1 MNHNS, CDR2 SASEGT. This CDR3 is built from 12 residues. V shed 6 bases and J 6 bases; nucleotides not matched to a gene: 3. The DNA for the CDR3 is TGTGCCAGCAGCACAGGGGGTCATGGCTACACCTTC. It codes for CASSTGGHGYTF.

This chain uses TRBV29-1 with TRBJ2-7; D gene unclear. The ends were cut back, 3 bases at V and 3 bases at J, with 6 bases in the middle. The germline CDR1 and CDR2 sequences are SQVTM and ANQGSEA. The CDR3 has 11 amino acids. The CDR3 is CSVEVDYEQYF. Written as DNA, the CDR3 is TGCAGCGTTGAGGTTGACTACGAGCAGTACTTC.

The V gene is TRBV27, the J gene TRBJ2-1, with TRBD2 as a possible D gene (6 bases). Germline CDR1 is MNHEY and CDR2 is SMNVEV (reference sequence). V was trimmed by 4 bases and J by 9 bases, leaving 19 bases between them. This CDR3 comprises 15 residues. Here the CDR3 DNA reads TGTGCCAGCAGTTCCCGACTAGTTGAAGGGAGTGAGCAGTTCTTC. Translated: CASSSRLVEGSEQFF.

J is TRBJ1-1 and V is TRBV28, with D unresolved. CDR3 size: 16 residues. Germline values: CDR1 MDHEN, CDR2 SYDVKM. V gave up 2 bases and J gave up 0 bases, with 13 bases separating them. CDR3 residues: CASSLVVETMNTEAFF. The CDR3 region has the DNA TGTGCCAGCAGTTTAGTTGTAGAAACTATGAACACTGAAGCTTTCTTT.

The CDR3 DNA reads as TGTGCCAGCAGTTCCCGTAGGGGTGGAAACACCATATATTTT. Protein: CASSSRRGGNTIYF. V usage is TRBV28 and J usage is TRBJ1-3; possibly TRBD1 for D (5 bases). V was pared by 4 bases and J by 3 bases, with 10 bases between. Germline V gene sequence: CDR1 MDHEN, CDR2 SYDVKM. CDR3 length: 14 residues.

The CDR3 sequence is CASRPGLAGGGSYNEQFF. CDR3 coding DNA: TGTGCAAGTCGTCCGGGACTAGCGGGAGGAGGCTCCTACAATGAGCAGTTCTTC. The V call is TRBV12-2, the J call TRBJ2-1; the DNA was not compared with TRBD2, the D call given in the table. TRBV12-2 represents a pseudogene. The CDR3 extends over 18 amino acids.

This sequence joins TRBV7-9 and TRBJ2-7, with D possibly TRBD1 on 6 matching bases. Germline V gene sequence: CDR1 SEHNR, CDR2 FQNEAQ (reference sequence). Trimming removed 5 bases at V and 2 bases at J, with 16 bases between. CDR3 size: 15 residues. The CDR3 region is CASSPRGQPTYEQYF. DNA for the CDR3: TGTGCCAGCAGCCCCCGCGGACAGCCCACCTACGAGCAGTACTTC.

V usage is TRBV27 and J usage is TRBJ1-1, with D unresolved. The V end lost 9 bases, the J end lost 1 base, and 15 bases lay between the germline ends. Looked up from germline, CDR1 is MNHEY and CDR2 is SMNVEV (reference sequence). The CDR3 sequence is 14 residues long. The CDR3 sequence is CASSEAGTNTEAFF. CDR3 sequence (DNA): TGTGCCAGTTCGGAGGCGGGTACGAACACTGAAGCTTTCTTT.

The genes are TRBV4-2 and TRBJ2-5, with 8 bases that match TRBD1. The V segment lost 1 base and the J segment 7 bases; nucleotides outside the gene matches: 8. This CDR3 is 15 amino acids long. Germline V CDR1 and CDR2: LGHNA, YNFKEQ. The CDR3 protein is CASSQGTGNWGTQYF. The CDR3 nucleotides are TGTGCCAGCAGCCAAGGGACAGGGAATTGGGGGACCCAGTACTTC.

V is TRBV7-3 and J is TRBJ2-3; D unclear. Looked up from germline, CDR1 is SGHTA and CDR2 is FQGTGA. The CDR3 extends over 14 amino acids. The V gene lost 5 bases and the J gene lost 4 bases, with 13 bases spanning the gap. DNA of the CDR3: TGTGCCAGCAGCCCGACGGGCCGGGCAGATACGCAGTATTTT. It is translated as CASSPTGRADTQYF.

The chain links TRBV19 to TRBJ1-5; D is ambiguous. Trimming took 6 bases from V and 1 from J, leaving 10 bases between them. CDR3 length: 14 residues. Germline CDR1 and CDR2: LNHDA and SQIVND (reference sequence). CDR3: CASRPVMSNQPQHF. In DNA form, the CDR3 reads TGTGCCAGTAGGCCCGTTATGAGCAATCAGCCCCAGCATTTT.

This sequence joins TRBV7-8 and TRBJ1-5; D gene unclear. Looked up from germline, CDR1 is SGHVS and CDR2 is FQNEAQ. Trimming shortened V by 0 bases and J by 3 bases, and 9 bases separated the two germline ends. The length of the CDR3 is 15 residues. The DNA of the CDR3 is TGTGCCAGCAGCTTAGCGAGTCAGTCCAATCAGCCCCAGCATTTT. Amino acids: CASSLASQSNQPQHF.

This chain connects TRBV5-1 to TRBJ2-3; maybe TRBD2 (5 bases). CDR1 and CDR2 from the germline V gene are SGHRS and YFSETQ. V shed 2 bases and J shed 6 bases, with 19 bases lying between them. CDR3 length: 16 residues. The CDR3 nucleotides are TGCGCCAGCAGCTTAAATGGATCCCCGAGGGCGGATACGCAGTATTTT. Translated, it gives CASSLNGSPRADTQYF. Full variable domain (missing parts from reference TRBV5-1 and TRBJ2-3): KAGVTQTPRYLIKTRGQQVTLSCSPISGHRSVSWYQQTPGQGLQFLFEYFSETQRNKGNFPGRFSGRQFSNSRSEMNVSTLELGDSALYLCASSLNGSPRADTQYFGPGTRLTVL.

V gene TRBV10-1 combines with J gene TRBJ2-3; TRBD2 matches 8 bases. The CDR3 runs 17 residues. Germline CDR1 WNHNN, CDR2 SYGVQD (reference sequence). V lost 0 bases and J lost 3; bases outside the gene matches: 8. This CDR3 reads CASSESEPRGGTDTQYF. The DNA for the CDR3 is TGCGCCAGCAGTGAGTCGGAGCCTCGGGGGGGGACAGATACGCAGTATTTT.

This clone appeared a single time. The CDR3 DNA reads TGTGCCAGCAGTTTACATGGGAGCAATCAGCCCCAGCATTTT. Encoded protein: CASSLHGSNQPQHF. This chain uses TRBV27 with TRBJ1-5; D unresolved. V lost 2 bases and J 1 base, leaving 6 bases between the germline ends. The CDR3 runs 14 residues. Germline V gene lookup returns CDR1 MNHEY and CDR2 SMNVEV (reference sequence).

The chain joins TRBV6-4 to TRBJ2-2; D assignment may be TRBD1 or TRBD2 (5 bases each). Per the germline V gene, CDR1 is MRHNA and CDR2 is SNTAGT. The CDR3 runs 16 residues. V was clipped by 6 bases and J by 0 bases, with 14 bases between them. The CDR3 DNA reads TGTGCCAGCAGCGCAAACGAGGGGACGAACACCGGGGAGCTGTTTTTT. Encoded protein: CASSANEGTNTGELFF.

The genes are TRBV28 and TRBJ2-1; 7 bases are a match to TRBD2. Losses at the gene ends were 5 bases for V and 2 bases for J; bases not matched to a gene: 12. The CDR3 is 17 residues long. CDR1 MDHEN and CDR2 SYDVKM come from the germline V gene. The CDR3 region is CASSLPGVAGAYNEQFF. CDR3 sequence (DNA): TGTGCCAGCAGTCTCCCTGGGGTGGCGGGAGCCTACAATGAGCAGTTCTTC.